This T cell receptor beta chain stems from a study of response to subunit inactivated influenza vaccine. This clonotype was detected only a few times. TCRdb passed the RT-PCR reads through MiXCR, listing each CDR3 protein once. Of a few hundred thousand distinct CDR3 sequences in the sample, 10% to 12% were seen once. The germline CDR1 and CDR2 sequences are MNHNS and SASEGT. Trimming took 8 bases from V and 3 from J, leaving 17 bases between them. The CDR3 runs 14 residues. These data also formed part of another study, on T cells expressing NK-cell markers. As that report states: Generation of TCR beta cDNA was performed by 5'RACE template switching incorporating UMIs. Sequencing of TCR beta repertoires drew on sorted CD3+CD56+NKG2C+, CD3+CD56+NKG2C- and CD3+CD56-NKG2C+ T cells. One observes that, in a handful of donors, these clonotypes were also the leading ones within the CD3+CD56-NKG2C+ fraction. Whether expanded NKG2C+ T cell clones were HCMV specific stayed uncertain.

This sequence joins TRBV6-1 and TRBJ2-7; maybe TRBD2 (5 bases). This sequence was found in a man aged 50 to 59 who received an inactivated influenza vaccine. Sequencing used PBMCs from blood, obtained on the day of vaccination. CDR3: CASGSNLPFYEQYF. The CDR3 DNA reads as TGTGCCAGCGGGAGCAATCTACCCTTCTACGAGCAGTACTTC.